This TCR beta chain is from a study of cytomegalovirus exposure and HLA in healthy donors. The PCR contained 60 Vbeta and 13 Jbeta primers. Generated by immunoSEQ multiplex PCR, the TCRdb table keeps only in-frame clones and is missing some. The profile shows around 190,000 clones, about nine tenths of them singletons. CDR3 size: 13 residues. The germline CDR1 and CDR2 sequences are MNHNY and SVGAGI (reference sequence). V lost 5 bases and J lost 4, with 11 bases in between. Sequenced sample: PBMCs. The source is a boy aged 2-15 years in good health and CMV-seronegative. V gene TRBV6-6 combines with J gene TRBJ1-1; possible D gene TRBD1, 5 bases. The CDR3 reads CASSTGIGTEAFF. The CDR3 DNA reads TGTGCCAGCAGTACAGGCATCGGCACTGAAGCTTTCTTT.